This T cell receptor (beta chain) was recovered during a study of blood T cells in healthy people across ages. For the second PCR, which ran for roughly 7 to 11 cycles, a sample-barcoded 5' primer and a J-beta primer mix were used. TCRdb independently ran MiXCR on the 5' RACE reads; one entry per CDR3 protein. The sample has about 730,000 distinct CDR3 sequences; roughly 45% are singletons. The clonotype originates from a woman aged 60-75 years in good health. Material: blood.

CDR3 DNA sequence: TGTGCCAGCAGGGTTACAGGGGGGCAGCCCCAGCATTTT. Residues: CASRVTGGQPQHF. The V gene is TRBV28, the J gene TRBJ1-5, with TRBD1 matching over 8 bases. The CDR3 is 13 residues long. Germline assignment: CDR1 MDHEN and CDR2 SYDVKM. With 6 bases clipped from V and 7 bases from J, the junction kept 5 bases outside the gene matches.